This T cell receptor (beta chain) was identified in a study of breast tumors, draining lymph nodes, adjacent tissues. The CDR3 covers 12 residues. CDR1 and CDR2 from the germline V gene are SGDLS and YYNGEE. The germline V and J ends were trimmed by 7 bases and 3 bases, with 9 bases remaining between them. General observations from the study: Luminal-like breast cancer showed significantly greater tumor-nontumor repertoire similarity than basal-like breast cancer did. Tumor T cell lymph node origin was a supported hypothesis, not proven. Compared with lymph nodes, tumors were less diverse; compared with nontumor tissue, more.

From the multiplex PCR reads, TCRdb called clonotypes with MiXCR, one entry per CDR3 protein. The table has under 350,000 distinct CDR3 sequences, 30% seen once; the top ten hold around 1%. The lymph nodes were axillary draining lymph nodes from breast cancer patients. This clonotype was counted ten times or more. Its target is not known. The rearrangement uses TRBV9 and TRBJ2-3; D uncertain. Sequenced input: axillary lymph node tissue. The TCR comes from a female donor with breast cancer. Some clones in this sample may be carry-over from other donors' samples. CDR3 amino acids: CASAVNTDTQYF. The CDR3 DNA is TGTGCCAGCGCAGTGAATACAGATACGCAGTATTTT. Supplemented by reference TRBV9 and TRBJ2-3, the full variable domain reads DSGVTQTPKHLITATGQRVTLRCSPRSGDLSVYWYQQSLDQGLQFLIQYYNGEERAKGNILERFSAQQFPDLHSELNLSSLELGDSALYFCASAVNTDTQYFGPGTRLTVL.